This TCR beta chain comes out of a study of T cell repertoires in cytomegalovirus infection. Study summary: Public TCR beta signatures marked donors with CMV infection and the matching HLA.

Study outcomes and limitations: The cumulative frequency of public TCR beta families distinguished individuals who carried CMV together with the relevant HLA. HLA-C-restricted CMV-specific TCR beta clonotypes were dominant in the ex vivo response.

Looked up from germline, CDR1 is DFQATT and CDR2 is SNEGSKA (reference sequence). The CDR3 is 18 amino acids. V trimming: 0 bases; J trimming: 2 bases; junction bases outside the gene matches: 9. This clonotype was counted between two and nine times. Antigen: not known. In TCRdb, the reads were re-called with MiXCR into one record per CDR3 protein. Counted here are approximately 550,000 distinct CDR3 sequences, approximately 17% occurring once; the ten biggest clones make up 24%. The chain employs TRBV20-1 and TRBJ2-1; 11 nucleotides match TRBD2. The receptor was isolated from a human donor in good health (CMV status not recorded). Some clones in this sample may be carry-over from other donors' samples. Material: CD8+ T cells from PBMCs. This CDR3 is CSARDSFLAGGPYNEQFF. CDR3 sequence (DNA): TGCAGTGCTAGAGACTCCTTCCTAGCGGGGGGTCCCTACAATGAGCAGTTCTTC.